This record covers a single T cell receptor (beta chain). Its target is not known. Pools of viral peptides were used by the ViraFEST assay to expand antigen-specific CD4+ T cells ahead of sequencing. Cultured cells yielded isolated CD4+ T cells after 10 days. Infection with SARS-CoV-2 occurred in the person between March and December 2020, and PCR confirmed it. V lost 2 bases and J 6 bases, leaving 21 bases between the germline ends. The CDR3 length is 17 residues. Germline loops: CDR1 SGHTA, CDR2 FQGTGA. This sample is drawn from a study of vaccination effects on CD4 cells after COVID-19. Produced via immunoSEQ multiplex PCR; TCRdb's table is partial and in-frame only. Among 35,000 to 55,000 clones, roughly four fifths were seen once, and the ten largest hold under 30%. Findings and caveats of the study: Late post-vaccination, clones induced by infection and those induced by vaccine underwent marked clonal contraction.

The input for sequencing was CD4+ T cells from PBMCs cultured with a peptide pool, taken before COVID-19 vaccination. This clonotype was sampled from a human donor who had a prior SARS-CoV-2 infection. The chain carries TRBV7-3 and TRBJ2-3, with D possibly TRBD2 on 6 matching bases. The CDR3, as DNA: TGTGCCAGCAGCTTACTACCCAGGGCGGGGTTAAAGGATACGCAGTATTTT. It yields the protein CASSLLPRAGLKDTQYF.